There are many counts of the clone carrying this T cell receptor (beta chain). The target antigen is unknown. The source of the sample is a study of T cells in Graves' hyperthyroidism and ophthalmopathy. Under 3 months was the duration of disease in ophthalmopathy patients, who also had a Clinical Activity Score of at least 3 and a NOSPECS grade of at least 4. The study based diagnoses on clinical symptoms, serum thyroxine and TRAb, thyroid ultrasound and orbital computed tomography. This CDR3 has 14 residues. Germline V gives CDR1 MNHNS, CDR2 SASEGT. With 4 bases removed from V and 5 bases from J, the gap between germline ends came to 14 bases. The CDR3 regions of TCR beta were amplified from RNA transcripts. An initial round of RT-PCR targeting the TCR CDR3 relied on the HTBI primer set. Via MiXCR, TCRdb re-called the multiplex PCR reads, giving one row per CDR3 protein. This sample has under 400,000 distinct CDR3 sequences, with 15% to 20% found just once.

General study results and limits: Onset of ophthalmopathy came a median approximately 6.5 months after the model predicted it.

The sample taken for sequencing was blood. The chain couples TRBV6-1 to TRBJ1-2; D remains unclear. The TCR comes from a woman in her 40s with Graves' ophthalmopathy. The CDR3 bases are TGTGCCAGCAGTGCCGGCACGGAGCCATATGGCTACACCTTC. Translated, it gives CASSAGTEPYGYTF.